Following are 14 T cell receptor beta chains from one sample sequenced in a study of cytomegalovirus exposure and HLA in healthy donors. The PCR used 60 Vbeta and 13 Jbeta primers. Data came from immunoSEQ multiplex PCR; TCRdb stores just in-frame clones and leaves some out. The table lists about 180,000 clones, approximately 80% of them singletons. The sequenced sample was PBMCs. Every receptor here comes from a woman aged 50 to 65 in good health and CMV-seropositive.

This clone has only a few counts. The V gene is TRBV5-1, the J gene TRBJ1-1; D is unclear. Between the trimmed V and J ends, which lost 2 bases and 4 bases, there was a span of 15 bases. This CDR3 is built from 15 residues. Germline V CDR1 and CDR2: SGHRS, YFSETQ. CDR3 sequence reads: CASSLSPAGGTEAFF. The CDR3 DNA sequence: TGCGCCAGCAGCTTATCCCCGGCGGGAGGCACTGAAGCTTTCTTT.

This clone was detected only a few times. The V gene is TRBV19, the J gene TRBJ1-2; perhaps TRBD1 as D (5 bases). Germline V gives CDR1 LNHDA, CDR2 SQIVND (reference sequence). Trimming stripped 5 bases from V and 4 bases from J, with 17 bases between. The CDR3 is 15 amino acids. This CDR3 is CASSLLTGGSYGYTF. CDR3 nucleotides: TGTGCCAGTAGTCTACTCACGGGGGGTAGCTATGGCTACACCTTC.

This clone has a handful of counts. The chain links TRBV19 to TRBJ2-1; 9 bases are shared with TRBD2. Germline CDR1 reads LNHDA; CDR2 reads SQIVND (reference sequence). The V and J ends lost 8 bases and 1 base, in that order; junction bases with no gene match: 3. CDR3 size: 14 residues. This CDR3 is CASFSGGSYNEQFF. In DNA, the CDR3 is TGTGCCAGTTTTAGCGGGGGATCCTACAATGAGCAGTTCTTC.

The gene calls are TRBV19 and TRBJ1-5, with D maybe TRBD1 (5 bases). This CDR3 contains 16 residues. Germline-derived CDR1 and CDR2 are LNHDA and SQIVND (reference sequence). Trimming cost V 5 bases and J 7 bases, with 21 bases left between them. In DNA, the CDR3 is TGTGCCAGTAGTTTCGGAGGAGGGGCCGACGGGCAGCCCCAGCATTTT. Translated, it gives CASSFGGGADGQPQHF.

V usage is TRBV29-1 and J usage is TRBJ1-1; the D gene is possibly TRBD1 (5 bases). The V gene lost 1 base and the J gene lost 4 bases, with 10 bases spanning the gap. Looked up from germline, CDR1 is SQVTM and CDR2 is ANQGSEA. The CDR3 extends over 13 amino acids. CDR3 loop: CSVEVGGGTEAFF. CDR3 coding DNA: TGCAGCGTTGAAGTCGGGGGAGGCACTGAAGCTTTCTTT.

V and J are TRBV11-2 and TRBJ2-3, with TRBD2 matching over 9 bases. After removal of 3 bases from V and 4 bases from J, the junction contained 5 bases not matched to a gene. Germline V gene sequence: CDR1 SGHAT, CDR2 FQNNGV. The CDR3 runs 15 residues. The CDR3 nucleotides are TGTGCCAGCAGCTTTGGGGGGACTAGCTCAGATACGCAGTATTTT. Amino acid sequence: CASSFGGTSSDTQYF.

In its sample, this clone was seen once. The rearrangement links TRBV5-6 to TRBJ2-3; TRBD2 might be the D (5 bases). CDR3 length: 14 amino acids. CDR1 and CDR2 (germline): SGHDT, YYEEEE. Deletions cut 0 bases from V and 5 bases from J, with 10 bases between. As DNA, the CDR3 is TGTGCCAGCAGCTTGGGGACTGACTTAGATACGCAGTATTTT. Amino acid sequence: CASSLGTDLDTQYF.

The CDR3 nucleotides are TGTGCCAGCAGCCCCAGCCCCGTTAGCGGGAGCGAGCAGTTCTTC. This encodes CASSPSPVSGSEQFF. V gene TRBV7-2 combines with J gene TRBJ2-1, with TRBD2 matching 9 bases. CDR1 and CDR2 from the germline V gene are SGHTA and FQGNSA. V dropped 5 bases and J dropped 10; count of bases not matched to a gene: 12. This CDR3 has 15 amino acids.

This clone showed up just once. V gene TRBV6-4 combines with J gene TRBJ1-3; D possibly corresponds to TRBD1 (6 bases). The germline gives CDR1 MRHNA, CDR2 SNTAGT. The V gene lost 0 bases and the J gene lost 2 bases, with 17 bases spanning the gap. The CDR3 consists of 18 residues. The CDR3 spells CASSDSKPMTGPGNTIYF. The CDR3 nucleotides read TGTGCCAGCAGTGACTCGAAGCCTATGACAGGTCCTGGAAACACCATATATTTT.

The V and J genes are TRBV30 and TRBJ2-7, with 8 bases lining up with TRBD1. CDR3 size: 15 residues. Trimming cost V 4 bases and J 6 bases; bases outside gene matches: 14. Germline lookup yields CDR1 GTSNPN and CDR2 SVGIG (reference sequence). CDR3 bases: TGTGCCTGGACCCGACAGGGGAGAGGGGTCTCCGAGCAGTACTTC. Residues: CAWTRQGRGVSEQYF.

The V and J genes are TRBV5-4 and TRBJ1-1; TRBD1 matches 7 bases. Trimming cost V 0 bases and J 1 base; bases outside gene matches: 6. The length of the CDR3 is 16 residues. The germline V gene has CDR1 SGHNT and CDR2 YYREEE (reference sequence). The CDR3 DNA reads as TGTGCCAGCAGCTTGGTCCCCGACAGGGAGAACACTGAAGCTTTCTTT. Residues: CASSLVPDRENTEAFF.

The chain combines TRBV5-1 with TRBJ2-3; 7 positions agree with TRBD1. V lost 6 bases, J lost 2 bases, and 6 bases stayed unmatched. The CDR3 length is 14 residues. CDR1 is SGHRS and CDR2 is YFSETQ in the germline V gene. The CDR3 is CASTPGQNTDTQYF. The CDR3 DNA reads TGCGCCAGCACACCGGGACAGAACACAGATACGCAGTATTTT.

The chain joins TRBV5-1 to TRBJ1-1; no reliable D call. Per the germline V gene, CDR1 is SGHRS and CDR2 is YFSETQ. The CDR3 length is 13 residues. Trimming removed 0 bases from V and 4 bases from J, with 7 bases in between. CDR3 in amino acids: CASSLGSLTEAFF. CDR3 bases: TGCGCCAGCAGCTTGGGCAGTCTCACTGAAGCTTTCTTT.

The chain recombines TRBV10-1 with TRBJ2-7; 12 bases fit TRBD2. This CDR3 comprises 15 residues. With 6 bases clipped from V and 3 bases from J, the junction kept 6 bases outside the gene matches. CDR1 WNHNN and CDR2 SYGVQD come from the germline V gene (reference sequence). The CDR3 reads CASSEGLAGLYEQYF. In DNA form, the CDR3 reads TGCGCCAGCAGCGAAGGACTAGCGGGGCTCTACGAGCAGTACTTC.